A single sample is the source of the 31 T cell receptor beta chains below, sequenced in a study of CD8 T cells in ankylosing spondylitis. TCRdb reprocessed the 5' RACE reads with MiXCR, giving one entry per CDR3 protein. The repertoire has approximately 340,000 distinct CDR3 sequences, roughly 14% of them found once; the top ten carry 0.85% to 1.4%. The material sequenced was blood, either unsorted or a sorted T cell fraction (not recorded which). The origin of the receptors is a male donor with ankylosing spondylitis or in good health (not recorded which).

The chain carries TRBV29-1 and TRBJ1-1; 8 bases line up with TRBD1. This CDR3 comprises 13 residues. Trimming removed 7 bases from V and 1 base from J; junction bases left unmatched: 5. The germline V gene encodes CDR1 SQVTM and CDR2 ANQGSEA. In nucleotides, the CDR3 is TGCAGCGCCGGGACAGGAGGGAACACTGAAGCTTTCTTT. Encoded protein: CSAGTGGNTEAFF.

This clonotype was seen a few times. V and J are TRBV5-1 and TRBJ1-4; 9 positions match TRBD1. Germline CDR1 and CDR2: SGHRS and YFSETQ. CDR3 length equals 14 residues. V trimming: 0 bases; J trimming: 11 bases; junction bases outside the gene matches: 5. The CDR3 DNA sequence: TGCGCCAGCAGCTTGGAGGATGGACAGGGGAAACTGTTTTTT. The encoded protein is CASSLEDGQGKLFF.

V usage is TRBV5-1 and J usage is TRBJ1-3; tentatively, D is TRBD1 (6 bases). The CDR3 contains 15 residues. Germline lookup yields CDR1 SGHRS and CDR2 YFSETQ. V gave up 0 bases and J gave up 4 bases, with 11 bases separating them. The CDR3 spells CASSLEAGDGNTIYF. CDR3 nucleotide sequence: TGCGCCAGCAGCTTGGAAGCAGGGGACGGAAACACCATATATTTT.

This clonotype was counted at least ten times. The junction and the germline gene differ at one end; a read error may be behind it. This chain joins TRBV5-1 and TRBJ2-1; D possibly corresponds to TRBD1 (6 bases). CDR1 and CDR2 (germline): SGHRS, YFSETQ. This CDR3 region has 15 residues. This CDR3 is CASSLEGGSYNEQFF. CDR3 bases: TGTGCCAGCAGCTTAGAAGGGGGTTCCTACAATGAGCAGTTCTTC.

This clonotype was found a few times. This CDR3 is CASGVSGSGTGELFF. The CDR3 DNA follows: TGTGCCAGCGGAGTTAGCGGGAGCGGGACCGGGGAGCTGTTTTTT. This chain connects TRBV6-8 to TRBJ2-2; 9 nucleotides align to TRBD2. Unmatched junction bases numbered 9, after V lost 8 bases and J lost 5 bases. The CDR3 is made up of 15 amino acids. Germline V gene lookup returns CDR1 MNHGY and CDR2 SAAAGT.

The rearrangement uses TRBV29-1 and TRBJ1-2; D not certain. Germline-derived CDR1 and CDR2 are SQVTM and ANQGSEA. The CDR3 spans 13 residues. The V and J ends lost 5 bases and 2 bases respectively, with 12 bases between them. CDR3 region: CSVNPTANYGYTF. The CDR3 nucleotides are TGCAGCGTTAATCCCACAGCAAACTATGGCTACACCTTC.

The table lists this clonotype with a few counts. The chain carries TRBV30 and TRBJ2-5; TRBD1 matches 7 bases. V trimming: 4 bases; J trimming: 4 bases; junction bases outside the gene matches: 9. This CDR3 is 14 amino acids long. Germline V CDR1 and CDR2: GTSNPN, SVGIG (reference sequence). CDR3 region: CAWTTTGVVETQYF. In nucleotides, the CDR3 is TGTGCCTGGACCACTACAGGGGTAGTAGAGACCCAGTACTTC.

This chain links TRBV6-2 or TRBV6-3 with TRBJ1-2, with 8 nucleotides matching TRBD1. The CDR3 is 16 residues long. Per germline, CDR1 MNHEY and CDR2 SVGEGT. After removal of 6 bases from V and 2 bases from J, the junction contained 11 bases not matched to a gene. This CDR3 is CASSTSSGQENYGYTF. Here the CDR3 DNA reads TGTGCCAGCAGCACTTCCTCGGGACAGGAAAACTATGGCTACACCTTC.

This clonotype was counted a few times. The chain carries TRBV6-1 and TRBJ1-2; no clear D. V was pared by 9 bases and J by 4 bases, with 9 bases between. The CDR3 sequence is 11 residues long. Germline CDR1 and CDR2: MNHNS and SASEGT. CDR3 DNA sequence: TGTGCCAGTCGGCTGGCCTATGGCTACACCTTC. It codes for CASRLAYGYTF.

The gene calls are TRBV9 and TRBJ1-2; D perhaps matches TRBD1 (6 bases). CDR1 and CDR2 from the germline V gene are SGDLS and YYNGEE. V gave up 0 bases and J gave up 4 bases, with 10 bases separating them. This CDR3 has 14 residues. The CDR3 sequence is CASSVAQGGYGYTF. CDR3 nucleotides: TGTGCCAGCAGCGTAGCACAGGGCGGCTATGGCTACACCTTC.

This clonotype was detected ten times or more. The V and J genes are TRBV11-1 and TRBJ2-5, with a possible D match to TRBD1 (6 bases). CDR1 SGHAT and CDR2 FQDESV come from the germline V gene (reference sequence). This CDR3 has 13 amino acids. V lost 3 bases, J lost 5 bases, and 10 bases lay in between. The CDR3 region is CASSLDRGETQYF. The DNA for the CDR3 is TGTGCCAGCAGCTTGGATAGGGGGGAGACCCAGTACTTC.

There are a few counts of this clonotype. The V and J genes are TRBV10-3 and TRBJ2-3; 9 nucleotides align to TRBD2. V was pared by 1 base and J by 2 bases, with 7 bases of the junction left unmatched. The germline V gene encodes CDR1 ENHRY and CDR2 SYGVKD. This CDR3 is built from 17 residues. The CDR3 DNA reads TGTGCCATCAGTGAGTTGGGTAGCGGGAGTCCCACAGATACGCAGTATTTT. Its protein is CAISELGSGSPTDTQYF.

The gene calls are TRBV20-1 and TRBJ2-3, with TRBD2 matching 11 bases. CDR1 is DFQATT and CDR2 is SNEGSKA in the germline V gene (reference sequence). The CDR3 has 17 residues. J was trimmed by 0 bases and V by 5 bases; bases with no gene match: 10. CDR3 nucleotides: TGCAGTGCTTTCACTAGCGGGAGCCCCTTTAGCACAGATACGCAGTATTTT. Translating it yields CSAFTSGSPFSTDTQYF.

The CDR3 sequence: CASSFASGTTFGRYEQYF. The CDR3 DNA reads as TGTGCCAGCAGCTTTGCCTCCGGGACAACTTTCGGCAGGTACGAGCAGTACTTC. This sequence joins TRBV11-1 and TRBJ2-7; possibly TRBD1 for D (6 bases). Trimming left V 3 bases short and J 4 bases short, with 25 bases between. Germline values: CDR1 SGHAT, CDR2 FQDESV (reference sequence). This CDR3 is 18 amino acids long.

The genes are TRBV12-3 or TRBV12-4 and TRBJ2-7; maybe TRBD2 (7 bases). V was trimmed by 6 bases and J by 6 bases, leaving 18 bases between them. The CDR3 covers 14 residues. In DNA form, the CDR3 reads TGTGCCAGCAGGGGAGGGGGTGACTTTCTCGAGCAGTACTTC. Its protein is CASRGGGDFLEQYF.

V is TRBV5-1 and J is TRBJ2-7; 10 nucleotides align to TRBD2. Germline CDR1 reads SGHRS; CDR2 reads YFSETQ. The CDR3 is 18 amino acids. The trim removed 1 base at V and 7 bases at J, leaving 17 bases unmatched. For the CDR3, the DNA is TGCGCCAGCAGCTTGCAACCCCCTCAAGCGGGAGGGGGGTTAGAGCAGTACTTC. Its protein product is CASSLQPPQAGGGLEQYF.

A few counts support this clonotype. The genes are TRBV6-1 and TRBJ1-5; D is undetermined. From germline, CDR1 is MNHNS and CDR2 SASEGT. Trimming left V 6 bases short and J 2 bases short, with 11 bases between. This CDR3 spans 14 amino acids. The chain's CDR3 is CASSKALGNQPQHF. The CDR3 DNA is TGTGCCAGCAGCAAAGCACTAGGCAATCAGCCCCAGCATTTT.

This chain links TRBV6-5 with TRBJ2-3, with D uncertain. CDR3 length: 16 amino acids. The V and J ends lost 0 bases and 2 bases respectively, with 12 bases between them. CDR1 is MNHEY and CDR2 is SVGAGI in the germline V gene. The CDR3 sequence is CASSYSASLLTDTQYF. The CDR3 DNA reads TGTGCCAGCAGTTACTCGGCCTCGCTCCTCACAGATACGCAGTATTTT.

The chain joins TRBV7-8 to TRBJ2-4, with 8 bases fitting TRBD1. The CDR3 has 16 residues. The germline V gene encodes CDR1 SGHVS and CDR2 FQNEAQ. Germline trimming cut 4 bases from V and 0 bases from J; bases unmatched to any gene: 5. For the CDR3, the DNA is TGTGCCAGCAGCTCTGGACAGGGAAGAGCCAAAAACATTCAGTACTTC. It specifies CASSSGQGRAKNIQYF.

J is TRBJ1-4 and V is TRBV29-1, with D possibly matching TRBD1 (5 bases). The V and J ends lost 7 bases and 0 bases respectively, with 9 bases between them. Germline V CDR1 and CDR2: SQVTM, ANQGSEA. The CDR3 consists of 13 residues. Written as DNA, the CDR3 is TGCAGCGCCGGGGCTGCAACTAATGAAAAACTGTTTTTT. This encodes CSAGAATNEKLFF.

The V gene is TRBV5-1, the J gene TRBJ2-5; 7 bases map to TRBD2. The CDR3 contains 15 residues. The V and J ends lost 3 bases and 5 bases, in that order; junction bases with no gene match: 10. CDR1 SGHRS and CDR2 YFSETQ come from the germline V gene. For the CDR3, the DNA is TGCGCCAGCAGCTCCTTTTGGGGGGGGAGCGAGACCCAGTACTTC. This codes for CASSSFWGGSETQYF.

This clonotype showed up just a few times. V is TRBV6-5 and J is TRBJ2-2; no clear D. The CDR3 is 14 amino acids. V was clipped by 5 bases and J by 1 base, with 8 bases between them. CDR1 and CDR2 (germline): MNHEY, SVGAGI. CDR3 coding DNA: TGTGCCAGCAGTCCTCGACAGAACACCGGGGAGCTGTTTTTT. This sequence encodes CASSPRQNTGELFF.

This chain links TRBV6-6 with TRBJ2-1, with TRBD1 as a possible D gene (5 bases). The CDR3 totals 13 residues. Germline-derived CDR1 and CDR2 are MNHNY and SVGAGI (reference sequence). Trimming removed 8 bases at V and 4 bases at J, with 12 bases between. The CDR3 DNA sequence: TGTGCCAGCTTGAAGACAGTTTACAATGAGCAGTTCTTC. This sequence encodes CASLKTVYNEQFF.

This chain uses TRBV27 with TRBJ2-1; D call uncertain. The CDR3 runs to 15 residues. Per germline, CDR1 MNHEY and CDR2 SMNVEV (reference sequence). Between the trimmed V and J ends, which lost 2 bases and 3 bases, there was a span of 11 bases. CDR3 region: CASSLNPAYYNEQFF. CDR3 bases: TGTGCCAGCAGTTTAAATCCCGCTTACTACAATGAGCAGTTCTTC.

The chain has TRBV3-1 and TRBJ1-1; D perhaps matches TRBD1 (6 bases). Germline CDR1 and CDR2: LGHDT and YNNKEL (reference sequence). V was shortened by 2 bases and J by 0 bases, with 10 bases between the two germline ends. CDR3 size: 15 residues. CDR3 bases: TGTGCCAGCAGCCAAACAGGGCTCATGAACACTGAAGCTTTCTTT. Protein product: CASSQTGLMNTEAFF.

The DNA of the CDR3 is TGTGCCACCCGACGGGATCCTACTTCTAAGGAGGGCTACACCTTC. It specifies CATRRDPTSKEGYTF. This chain connects TRBV10-3 to TRBJ1-2; D unresolved. The CDR3 runs 15 residues. Germline CDR1 is ENHRY and CDR2 is SYGVKD. Trimming removed 10 bases at V and 8 bases at J, with 26 bases between.

There are many counts of this clonotype. The gene calls are TRBV29-1 and TRBJ2-1, with D tentatively TRBD1 or TRBD2 (6 bases each). Germline values: CDR1 SQVTM, CDR2 ANQGSEA. This CDR3 is built from 14 residues. V was pared by 3 bases and J by 3 bases, with 12 bases between. The CDR3 region is CSVERGAGYNEQFF. The CDR3, as DNA: TGCAGCGTTGAGAGGGGGGCAGGCTACAATGAGCAGTTCTTC.

This chain joins TRBV12-3 or TRBV12-4 and TRBJ2-2; 9 bases are shared with TRBD1. Germline trimming cut 6 bases from V and 5 bases from J; bases unmatched to any gene: 7. This CDR3 is 15 amino acids long. In DNA form, the CDR3 reads TGTGCCAGCAGCTCGGGACAGGGTTCGACCGGGGAGCTGTTTTTT. Protein product: CASSSGQGSTGELFF.

This clonotype appeared a few times. This rearrangement joins TRBV25-1 to TRBJ1-2; TRBD1 aligns across 9 bases. The CDR3 spans 17 residues. Germline values: CDR1 MGHDK, CDR2 SYGVNS. The V gene end was trimmed by 4 bases and the J gene end by 6 bases; junction bases not matched to a gene: 15. CDR3 loop: CASSVRDRAGLGDGYTF. CDR3 in DNA: TGTGCCAGCAGTGTGAGGGACAGGGCAGGTCTAGGGGATGGCTACACCTTC.

Only a few counts were recorded for this clonotype. CDR3 bases: TGCAGTGCTAGACCTATGGCGGGAGGGGCATATACGCAGTATTTT. The encoded protein is CSARPMAGGAYTQYF. V usage is TRBV20-1 and J usage is TRBJ2-3; 9 nucleotides match TRBD2. Germline lookup yields CDR1 DFQATT and CDR2 SNEGSKA (reference sequence). V was clipped by 2 bases and J by 7 bases; unmatched bases: 10. The CDR3 length is 15 residues.

This clonotype appeared a few times. J is TRBJ2-3 and V is TRBV5-6; 10 bases are shared with TRBD2. CDR1 and CDR2 from the germline V gene are SGHDT and YYEEEE. This CDR3 contains 14 residues. V was pared by 4 bases and J by 4 bases, with 3 bases of the junction left unmatched. The DNA of the CDR3 is TGTGCCAGCAGCAGCGGGACTAGCGCAGATACGCAGTATTTT. This gives the protein CASSSGTSADTQYF.